The clone carrying this TCR beta chain was counted between two and nine times. The sample is drawn from a study of blood T cells in healthy people across ages. The authors ran a second PCR of roughly 7 to 11 cycles using a sample-barcoded 5' primer and a J-beta primer mix. TCRdb called the 5' RACE reads again in MiXCR, with one record for every CDR3 protein. This table has approximately 1.5 million distinct CDR3 sequences, about 31% appearing once. The ends were cut back, 4 bases at V and 7 bases at J, with 16 bases in the middle. Germline loops: CDR1 LNHNV, CDR2 YYDKDF (reference sequence). The CDR3 totals 15 residues.

This TCR derives from a woman in her twenties or thirties in good health. The chain combines TRBV15 with TRBJ1-4, with unresolved D. Sequenced input: blood. The CDR3 here is CATSTARGEGEKLFF. The CDR3 DNA reads TGTGCCACCAGCACAGCACGCGGGGAGGGTGAAAAACTGTTTTTT.